Each of the 31 T cell receptor beta chains below was sequenced from the same sample in a study of blood T cell repertoires in COVID-19. Produced via immunoSEQ multiplex PCR; TCRdb's table is partial and in-frame only. This table holds around 250,000 clones, roughly 85% found once. The sequenced sample consisted of peripheral blood. The receptors here all came from a man aged 55 to 69 who had recovered from COVID-19.

This rearrangement joins TRBV28 to TRBJ1-2, with D tentatively TRBD1 (5 bases). Germline CDR1 reads MDHEN; CDR2 reads SYDVKM. V gave up 2 bases and J gave up 7 bases, with 11 bases separating them. This CDR3 contains 13 residues. The CDR3 loop reads CASSLGGFGGYTF. The CDR3 region has the DNA TGTGCCAGCAGTTTAGGGGGGTTCGGTGGCTACACCTTC.

The chain joins TRBV27 to TRBJ2-1; perhaps TRBD1 as D (6 bases). V was cut by 5 bases and J by 2 bases, with 13 bases left in between. This CDR3 has 15 residues. The germline V gene has CDR1 MNHEY and CDR2 SMNVEV (reference sequence). CDR3 in amino acids: CASSHRALTYNEQFF. The CDR3 region has the DNA TGTGCCAGCAGTCACAGGGCGTTAACCTACAATGAGCAGTTCTTC.

V and J are TRBV19 and TRBJ2-7; tentative D call: TRBD1 (6 bases). This CDR3 region has 15 residues. CDR1 and CDR2 (germline): LNHDA, SQIVND (reference sequence). The germline V and J ends were trimmed by 5 bases and 6 bases, with 20 bases remaining between them. The CDR3, as DNA: TGTGCCAGTAGTCCTGGGACAAATATCAGGCGCGAGCAGTACTTC. Its protein is CASSPGTNIRREQYF.

The rearrangement links TRBV7-8 to TRBJ2-7; possible D gene TRBD2, 5 bases. The CDR3 consists of 11 residues. Germline V lookup: CDR1 SGHVS, CDR2 FQNEAQ. V gave up 8 bases and J gave up 9 bases, with 14 bases separating them. The CDR3 spells CASGPSEGQYF. Here the CDR3 DNA reads TGTGCCAGCGGTCCCTCCGAGGGGCAGTACTTC.

This chain joins TRBV2 and TRBJ1-5, with 7 nucleotides matching TRBD1. Germline V lookup: CDR1 SNHLY, CDR2 FYNNEI. V was clipped by 4 bases and J by 6 bases; unmatched bases: 12. CDR3 length: 16 residues. This chain's CDR3 is CASSVLRTGQGQPQHF. DNA of the CDR3: TGTGCCAGCAGTGTGCTTCGGACAGGCCAGGGTCAGCCCCAGCATTTT.

The chain has TRBV4-2 and TRBJ2-2, with a possible D match to TRBD2 (7 bases). CDR1 is LGHNA and CDR2 is YNFKEQ in the germline V gene. There are 16 residues in the CDR3. Trimming took off 1 base at V and 4 bases at J, with 13 bases between the two ends. The CDR3 protein is CASSQVGGGSTGELFF. CDR3 coding DNA: TGTGCCAGCAGCCAAGTGGGCGGGGGCTCCACCGGGGAGCTGTTTTTT.

This clone was seen a few times. J is TRBJ2-3 and V is TRBV5-8, with D perhaps TRBD2 (6 bases). The CDR3 extends over 16 amino acids. The V and J ends lost 4 bases and 2 bases respectively, with 17 bases between them. Germline V gives CDR1 SGHTS, CDR2 YDEGEE. CDR3 DNA: TGTGCCAGCAGCGAGAGGAGGGGACGGGCCACAGATACGCAGTATTTT. This gives the protein CASSERRGRATDTQYF.

The rearrangement uses TRBV28 and TRBJ1-1, with D unresolved. The length of the CDR3 is 12 residues. Between the trimmed V and J ends, which lost 8 bases and 5 bases, there was a span of 12 bases. CDR1 is MDHEN, CDR2 SYDVKM, per germline. CDR3 nucleotides: TGTGCCAGCGGCGGTATGCGGACTGAAGCTTTCTTT. Amino acids: CASGGMRTEAFF. Variable domain in full (rest from reference TRBV28 and TRBJ1-1): DVKVTQSSRYLVKRTGEKVFLECVQDMDHENMFWYRQDPGLGLRLIYFSYDVKMKEKGDIPEGYSVSREKKERFSLILESASTNQTSMYLCASGGMRTEAFFGQGTRLTVV.

A few counts support this clone. The V call is TRBV21-1, the J call TRBJ2-1; the D segment call TRBD2 is taken from the table without a DNA check. TRBV21-1 is given as a pseudogene. The CDR3 totals 17 residues. The DNA for the CDR3 is TGTGCCAGCAGCCCCCCGCACGGACTAGCACCCTACAATGAGCAGTTCTTC. Translating gives CASSPPHGLAPYNEQFF.

This clone was detected a few times. The chain has TRBV19 and TRBJ1-5, with D perhaps TRBD1 (5 bases). There are 15 residues in the CDR3. V was trimmed by 3 bases and J by 5 bases, leaving 14 bases between them. CDR1 and CDR2 from the germline V gene are LNHDA and SQIVND (reference sequence). The CDR3 DNA is TGTGCCAGTAGTATGGGGTTGGGGGGATATCAGCCCCAGCATTTT. Protein: CASSMGLGGYQPQHF.

The chain recombines TRBV12-5 with TRBJ2-3, with 9 bases lining up with TRBD2. V was pared by 5 bases and J by 1 base, with 7 bases of the junction left unmatched. Germline V gene data show CDR1 as LGHNT and CDR2 as FRNRAP. The CDR3 runs 16 residues. The CDR3 sequence is CASGPRLAAGTDTQYF. The CDR3 nucleotides are TGTGCTAGTGGTCCTCGACTAGCGGCAGGCACAGATACGCAGTATTTT.

This clone was observed a few times. The V call is TRBV6-5, the J call TRBJ2-2; TRBD2 aligns across 7 bases. V gave up 4 bases and J gave up 2 bases; unmatched junction bases: 4. This CDR3 has 15 amino acids. The germline V gene encodes CDR1 MNHEY and CDR2 SVGAGI. The CDR3 DNA reads TGTGCCAGCAGTTCTAGCGGAGGTAACACCGGGGAGCTGTTTTTT. This sequence encodes CASSSSGGNTGELFF.

The J gene is TRBJ2-3, the V gene TRBV5-4; D call uncertain. V lost 0 bases, J lost 0 bases, and 11 bases lay in between. The CDR3 totals 16 residues. Germline V gene lookup returns CDR1 SGHNT and CDR2 YYREEE (reference sequence). The CDR3: CASSLENSRSTDTQYF. The CDR3 DNA reads TGTGCCAGCAGCTTGGAGAACAGCCGGAGCACAGATACGCAGTATTTT.

The genes are TRBV3-1 (or the pseudogene TRBV3-2) and TRBJ1-2, with D tentatively TRBD1 (5 bases). V was cut by 4 bases and J by 8 bases, with 20 bases left in between. The CDR3 covers 15 residues. Per the germline V gene, CDR1 is LGHDT and CDR2 is YNNKEL (reference sequence). The CDR3, as DNA: TGTGCCAGCAGCCTTAGGACGGCAGGGCGGGACGGCTACACCTTC. It encodes CASSLRTAGRDGYTF.

This clone was detected only a few times. The V gene is TRBV19, the J gene TRBJ1-6; 9 bases fit TRBD1. The CDR3 is 14 residues long. Germline V CDR1 and CDR2: LNHDA, SQIVND (reference sequence). The V segment lost 4 bases and the J segment 12 bases; nucleotides outside the gene matches: 7. CDR3 sequence reads: CASSKGQGSGPLHF. Here the CDR3 DNA reads TGTGCCAGTAGTAAGGGACAGGGCTCCGGACCCCTCCACTTT. The whole variable domain, remainder taken from reference TRBV19 and TRBJ1-6, is DGGITQSPKYLFRKEGQNVTLSCEQNLNHDAMYWYRQDPGQGLRLIYYSQIVNDFQKGDIAEGYSVSREKKESFPLTVTSAQKNPTAFYLCASSKGQGSGPLHFGNGTRLTVT.

The chain recombines TRBV9 with TRBJ1-6; D is unclear. V shed 2 bases and J shed 7 bases, with 13 bases lying between them. The CDR3 spans 15 residues. Germline-derived CDR1 and CDR2 are SGDLS and YYNGEE. CDR3 in amino acids: CASSVLSGSNSPLHF. The CDR3, as DNA: TGTGCCAGCAGCGTTCTGTCAGGATCAAATTCACCCCTCCACTTT.

The rearrangement uses TRBV2 and TRBJ2-7; no reliable D call. The CDR3 is 12 residues long. V lost 8 bases, J lost 0 bases, and 8 bases lay in between. Germline V gene sequence: CDR1 SNHLY, CDR2 FYNNEI. The CDR3 loop is CASSYSSYEQYF. CDR3 DNA sequence: TGTGCCAGCTCCTATAGCTCCTACGAGCAGTACTTC.

J is TRBJ2-3 and V is TRBV30; TRBD2 matches 7 bases. Per germline, CDR1 GTSNPN and CDR2 SVGIG (reference sequence). The V segment lost 0 bases and the J segment 4 bases; nucleotides outside the gene matches: 1. The CDR3 runs to 13 residues. The CDR3 coding sequence is TGTGCCTGGAGTGTTGGGAGGGCAGATACGCAGTATTTT. Protein product: CAWSVGRADTQYF.

This clone has a handful of counts. The rearrangement joins TRBV6-1 to TRBJ1-1, with D perhaps matching TRBD1 (5 bases). V gave up 4 bases and J gave up 0 bases, with 15 bases separating them. The CDR3 runs to 16 residues. Germline V lookup: CDR1 MNHNS, CDR2 SASEGT. The CDR3 DNA reads as TGTGCCAGCAGTGCCAGGATGTCAGGGTTGAACACTGAAGCTTTCTTT. This sequence encodes CASSARMSGLNTEAFF.

The DNA of the CDR3 is TGTGCCAGCAGTAACGGACAGGGGAGGGGGAACACTGAAGCTTTCTTT. Translated, it gives CASSNGQGRGNTEAFF. The J gene is TRBJ1-1, the V gene TRBV6-6; 9 bases are shared with TRBD1. The length of the CDR3 is 16 residues. V was clipped by 5 bases and J by 1 base; unmatched bases: 8. Germline CDR1 MNHNY, CDR2 SVGAGI (reference sequence).

The gene calls are TRBV5-1 and TRBJ2-3, with TRBD2 matching over 11 bases. The CDR3 runs 14 residues. The junction had 3 bases not matched to a gene; V was cut back by 5 bases and J by 4 bases. Germline loops: CDR1 SGHRS, CDR2 YFSETQ. The CDR3 region is CASSHSGGADTQYF. For the CDR3, the DNA is TGCGCCAGCAGTCATAGCGGGGGGGCAGATACGCAGTATTTT.

The chain recombines TRBV7-9 with TRBJ1-2; D unclear. The germline CDR1 and CDR2 sequences are SEHNR and FQNEAQ (reference sequence). V lost 3 bases and J 4 bases, leaving 9 bases between the germline ends. The CDR3 totals 13 residues. Here the CDR3 reads CASSFGGSYGYTF. The CDR3, as DNA: TGTGCCAGCAGCTTCGGTGGTAGCTATGGCTACACCTTC.

This clone came up once. The chain carries TRBV30 and TRBJ2-7; possibly TRBD2 for D (6 bases). The CDR3 totals 13 residues. CDR1 and CDR2 (germline): GTSNPN, SVGIG (reference sequence). Trimming left V 5 bases short and J 2 bases short, with 13 bases between. CDR3 loop: CAWAKGGPYEQYF. In nucleotides, the CDR3 is TGTGCCTGGGCCAAGGGAGGCCCCTACGAGCAGTACTTC.

The chain recombines TRBV7-2 with TRBJ2-7, with D perhaps TRBD2 (6 bases). This CDR3 is built from 17 residues. The V and J ends lost 2 bases and 0 bases respectively, with 17 bases between them. Germline V gene data show CDR1 as SGHTA and CDR2 as FQGNSA. The CDR3 coding sequence is TGTGCCAGCAGCTTATCCTTTGCGGGAAGAAACTCCTACGAGCAGTACTTC. Amino acids: CASSLSFAGRNSYEQYF.

This chain uses TRBV27 with TRBJ1-5; the match to TRBD1 covers 10 bases. Germline CDR1 MNHEY, CDR2 SMNVEV (reference sequence). Trimming removed 5 bases from V and 4 bases from J; junction bases left unmatched: 2. This CDR3 is built from 14 residues. The CDR3 coding sequence is TGTGCCAGCAGTCGGACAGGGGGAAATCAGCCCCAGCATTTT. Protein sequence: CASSRTGGNQPQHF.

J is TRBJ2-3 and V is TRBV3-1 (or the pseudogene TRBV3-2); 7 bases are shared with TRBD2. This CDR3 is 16 amino acids long. V gave up 0 bases and J gave up 1 base; unmatched junction bases: 4. Looked up from germline, CDR1 is LGHDT and CDR2 is YNNKEL (reference sequence). The CDR3 coding sequence is TGTGCCAGCAGCCAAGAGAACCGGGGGGGCACAGATACGCAGTATTTT. Its protein product is CASSQENRGGTDTQYF.

The chain employs TRBV5-4 and TRBJ2-3; 10 nucleotides line up with TRBD1. CDR1 is SGHNT, CDR2 YYREEE, per germline (reference sequence). The V gene end was trimmed by 3 bases and the J gene end by 5 bases; junction bases not matched to a gene: 9. The length of the CDR3 is 16 residues. For the CDR3, the DNA is TGTGCCAGCAGCTCTAAAGGGACAGGGGTGGGAGATACGCAGTATTTT. Its translation: CASSSKGTGVGDTQYF.

The chain uses TRBV5-1 and TRBJ1-5, with a possible D match to TRBD1 (6 bases). This CDR3 region has 15 residues. CDR1 is SGHRS and CDR2 is YFSETQ in the germline V gene. V was pared by 3 bases and J by 5 bases, with 15 bases between. CDR3 bases: TGCGCCAGCAGCTCTATAGGGGGGGACGATCAGCCCCAGCATTTT. Protein sequence: CASSSIGGDDQPQHF. Looking up the rest from reference TRBV5-1 and TRBJ1-5 gives the full variable domain: KAGVTQTPRYLIKTRGQQVTLSCSPISGHRSVSWYQQTPGQGLQFLFEYFSETQRNKGNFPGRFSGRQFSNSRSEMNVSTLELGDSALYLCASSSIGGDDQPQHFGDGTRLSIL.

V usage is TRBV2 and J usage is TRBJ1-4, with 11 bases that match TRBD1. Germline values: CDR1 SNHLY, CDR2 FYNNEI. CDR3 length: 14 amino acids. Unmatched junction bases numbered 3, after V lost 5 bases and J lost 7 bases. CDR3 sequence reads: CASSRTGGLEKLFF. CDR3 nucleotide sequence: TGTGCCAGCAGTCGGACAGGGGGCCTTGAAAAACTGTTTTTT.

The CDR3: CSVQGGMGTEAFF. CDR3 nucleotide sequence: TGCAGCGTGCAAGGGGGCATGGGCACTGAAGCTTTCTTT. The gene calls are TRBV29-1 and TRBJ1-1, with 7 nucleotides matching TRBD1. The CDR3 has 13 residues. Germline values: CDR1 SQVTM, CDR2 ANQGSEA. The junction had 8 bases not matched to a gene; V was cut back by 6 bases and J by 4 bases.

The CDR3 coding sequence is TGTGCCAGTAGTATAGCTGGGGGGAATCGAGGGGCCAACGTCCTGACTTTC. Amino acid sequence: CASSIAGGNRGANVLTF. The chain recombines TRBV19 with TRBJ2-6, with D possibly matching TRBD2 (6 bases). CDR1 is LNHDA and CDR2 is SQIVND in the germline V gene (reference sequence). This CDR3 is built from 17 residues. Deletions cut 1 base from V and 4 bases from J, with 14 bases between.